This TCR beta chain was captured in a study of blood T cell repertoires in COVID-19. Source study methods: Amplification of reference gene primers provided the estimated nucleated cell counts. The assay was immunoSEQ multiplex PCR, and TCRdb's table has in-frame clones only and misses some. D and trimming were read from the DNA, whereas the V and J calls and clone size are those reported in that table. This table has about 190,000 clones, 85% to 90% appearing once. This clonotype was sampled from a man aged 50-60 years with acute or convalescent COVID-19. Sequencing was done on a sample of peripheral blood.

This CDR3 is CASSQDDRDSGANVLTF. The CDR3, as DNA: TGCGCCAGCAGCCAAGATGACAGGGACTCTGGGGCCAACGTCCTGACTTTC. The chain uses TRBV4-1 and TRBJ2-6, with 7 positions matching TRBD1. CDR3 length: 17 amino acids. The junction had 2 bases not matched to a gene; V was cut back by 0 bases and J by 0 bases. Per germline, CDR1 MGHRA and CDR2 YSYEKL.